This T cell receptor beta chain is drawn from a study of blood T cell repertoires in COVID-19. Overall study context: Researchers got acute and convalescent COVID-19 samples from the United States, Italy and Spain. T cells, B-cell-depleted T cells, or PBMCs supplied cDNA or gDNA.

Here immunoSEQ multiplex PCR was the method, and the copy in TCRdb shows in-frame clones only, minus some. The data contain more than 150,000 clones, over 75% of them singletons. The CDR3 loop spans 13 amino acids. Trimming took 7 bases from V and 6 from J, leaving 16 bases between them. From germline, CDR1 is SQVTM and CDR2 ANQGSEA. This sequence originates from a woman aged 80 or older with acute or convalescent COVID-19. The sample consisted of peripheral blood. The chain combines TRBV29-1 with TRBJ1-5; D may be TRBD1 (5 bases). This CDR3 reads CSALTDVGQPQHF. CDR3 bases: TGCAGCGCCTTGACAGACGTGGGTCAGCCCCAGCATTTT.